One and the same sample provided the 2 T cell receptor beta chains below, sequenced in a study of regulatory dendritic cells for organ transplantation. No antigens are known for them. Allogeneic regulatory or mature dendritic cells were co-cultured for roughly five days with CFSE-labeled sorted T cells at 1:10. This table comes from immunoSEQ multiplex PCR, and its TCRdb copy is limited to in-frame clones, with some not included. The repertoire has 9,500 to 12,000 clones, roughly nine tenths of them found once; the top ten carry around 0.4%. The sequencing sample was made of naive CD8+ T cells from blood cultured with dendritic cells. Regarding subset: CD45RA+ naive T cells. These TCRs come from a human donor in good health.

V usage is TRBV6-1 and J usage is TRBJ1-2; 7 bases match TRBD1. This CDR3 region has 17 residues. CDR1 is MNHNS and CDR2 is SASEGT in the germline V gene. With 2 bases clipped from V and 8 bases from J, the junction kept 17 bases outside the gene matches. The CDR3 loop reads CASSELEGGRGLGGYTF. DNA for the CDR3: TGTGCCAGCAGTGAATTAGAAGGGGGCAGGGGGTTGGGAGGCTACACCTTC.

The V call is TRBV11-1, the J call TRBJ2-7, with 13 bases that match TRBD2. The CDR3 contains 17 residues. J lost 2 bases, V lost 7 bases, and 11 bases had no gene match. The germline CDR1 and CDR2 sequences are SGHAT and FQDESV (reference sequence). For the CDR3, the DNA is TGTGCCAGCACCATTGAGGTGGGGACTAGCGGGACCTACGAGCAGTACTTC. Translated: CASTIEVGTSGTYEQYF.